The rows below give T cell receptor beta chains drawn from one sample of a study of OX40 agonist ivuxolimab in advanced cancers. Libraries were prepared by immunoSEQ multiplex PCR; TCRdb keeps only in-frame clonotypes and omits some of them. The sample yields about 100,000 clones, approximately 90% seen once. The sequencing used CD4+ or CD8+ T cells sorted from blood, collected in a trial of the OX40 agonist ivuxolimab. All receptors derive from an adult with an advanced solid tumor such as melanoma, head and neck, liver or kidney cancer. Each CDR3 is given with its conserved first and last residue. The order of the fields is D gene, J gene, clone size, CDR3 length, V gene, CDR3 DNA, CDR3 protein. D genes are given only for firm matches. The size entry is marked missing in some rows and otherwise reads once, few, many or a size class.

TRBD2	TRBJ2-1	.	17	TRBV9	TGTGCCAGCAGCGTGTCCCTGACTAGCGGGAGGTACAATGAGCAGTTCTTC	CASSVSLTSGRYNEQFF
.	TRBJ1-1	.	13	TRBV18	TGTGCCAGCTCACCAAACCTGAGGACTGAAGCTTTCTTT	CASSPNLRTEAFF
TRBD2	TRBJ2-1	.	15	TRBV28	TGTGCCAGCAGTTCCGGACTAGCGGGAGTAAGTAAGGTGTTCTTC	CASSSGLAGVSKVFF
.	TRBJ1-1	.	13	TRBV11-2	TGTGCCAGCAGCAGAGAGGGGAACACTGAAGCTTTCTTT	CASSREGNTEAFF
.	TRBJ2-7	.	13	TRBV7-2	TGTGCCAGCAGCTTAGAGACAGCCTACGAGCAGTACTTC	CASSLETAYEQYF
.	TRBJ1-4	.	21	TRBV4-1	TGCGCCAGCAGGTTTTACATTAAGGGGGGTAGGTCTTTGGCAACTAATGAAAAACTGTTTTTT	CASRFYIKGGRSLATNEKLFF
.	TRBJ2-2	few	15	TRBV19	TGTGCCAGTAGTTCTCATAAGGAGAACACCGGGGAGCTGTTTTTT	CASSSHKENTGELFF
.	TRBJ1-2	.	15	TRBV4-1	TGCGCCAGCAGCCAAGAAGGCGGACACTCCTATGGCTACACCTTC	CASSQEGGHSYGYTF
.	TRBJ2-3	.	15	TRBV5-1	TGCGCCAGCAGCTCGCGGTGGGGGGCCACAGATACGCAGTATTTT	CASSSRWGATDTQYF
TRBD2	TRBJ2-7	.	18	TRBV27	TGTGCCAGCAGTCGAATCCCCCCCGGGCTAGCGGGAGTCTACGAGCAGTACTTC	CASSRIPPGLAGVYEQYF
TRBD2	TRBJ2-1	.	15	TRBV5-4	TGTGCCAGCAGCCCTACTAGCGGGAGCTACAATGAGCAGTTCTTC	CASSPTSGSYNEQFF
.	TRBJ2-7	.	12	TRBV19	TGTGCCAGTAGTACATCAGGCAACGAGCAGTACTTC	CASSTSGNEQYF
.	TRBJ2-1	once	18	TRBV27	TGTGCCAGCAGTTTAAGCGGTTGGGCGGACAGCTCCTACAATGAGCAGTTCTTC	CASSLSGWADSSYNEQFF
.	TRBJ2-2	.	15	TRBV5-1	TGCGCCAGCAGCCCAGACAGTATACGCGCCGGGGAGCTGTTTTTT	CASSPDSIRAGELFF
.	TRBJ2-6	.	17	TRBV21-1	TGTGCCAGCAGCACTCAAAAGAGGGTCCCTGGGGCCAACGTCCTGACTTTC	CASSTQKRVPGANVLTF
.	TRBJ1-3	.	16	TRBV5-1	TGCGCCAGCAGCTTGTCGTCGGACAGAAAGGAAGCCACCATATATTTT	CASSLSSDRKEATIYF
TRBD1	TRBJ1-3	.	16	TRBV19	TGTGCCAGTAGAGTCGGGGACAGCAGCTCTGGAAACACCATATATTTT	CASRVGDSSSGNTIYF
.	TRBJ2-3	.	15	TRBV19	TGTGCCAGTAGTATAGAGACAGTCGGGGGAGATACGCAGTATTTT	CASSIETVGGDTQYF
TRBD1	TRBJ1-5	.	15	TRBV30	TGTGCCTGGAGTGTTGATACAGGGGGCAATCAGCCCCAGCATTTT	CAWSVDTGGNQPQHF
.	TRBJ2-3	.	16	TRBV5-1	TGCGCCAGCAGCTTGGGAGTGCCGGGTAGCACAGATACGCAGTATTTT	CASSLGVPGSTDTQYF
.	TRBJ1-4	.	17	TRBV5-4	TGTGCCAGCAGCCGGAGGGGACCCTCTGCAACTAATGAAAAACTGTTTTTT	CASSRRGPSATNEKLFF
.	TRBJ2-7	.	14	TRBV7-2	TGTGCCAGCAGCTTAGCTCAGACCTCCTACGAGCAGTACTTC	CASSLAQTSYEQYF
.	TRBJ2-7	.	11	TRBV28	TGTGCCAGCAGTTGGACTTACGAGCAGTACTTC	CASSWTYEQYF
.	TRBJ1-1	.	12	TRBV18	TGTGCCAGCTCACCACGCCAGGATGAAGCTTTCTTT	CASSPRQDEAFF
.	TRBJ1-1	few	12	TRBV30	TGTGCCTGGAGCCCGGGTCGAGTGGAAGCTTTCTTT	CAWSPGRVEAFF